A single sample is the source of the 15 T cell receptor beta chains below, sequenced in a study of Graves' ophthalmopathy and Graves' hyperthyroidism. The TCR beta CDR3 regions underwent amplification from RNA transcripts. First-round RT-PCR employed HTBI primers, with a second-round multiplex PCR after it. MiXCR was run by TCRdb on the multiplex PCR reads, yielding one entry per CDR3 protein. Of about 740,000 distinct CDR3 sequences listed, roughly 40% were seen once; the top ten hold approximately 43%. The sequencing input was peripheral blood. Receptors were obtained from an adult man with Graves' ophthalmopathy.

This clonotype came up a few times. The gene calls are TRBV7-9 and TRBJ2-5; D is unresolved. The J call may be in error: the DNA end matches TRBJ2-1 better. The CDR3 contains 12 residues. The germline V gene has CDR1 SEHNR and CDR2 FQNEAQ (reference sequence). Written as DNA, the CDR3 is TGTGCCAGCAGCCTGACTGGCAATGAGCAGTTCTTC. Amino acids: CASSLTGNEQFF.

This clonotype has a count of ten or more. J is TRBJ1-2 and V is TRBV29-1; D might be TRBD1 (6 bases). The CDR3 loop spans 14 amino acids. V lost 6 bases to trimming and J lost 3 bases, with 17 bases between them. Germline V CDR1 and CDR2: SQVTM, ANQGSEA. CDR3 coding DNA: TGCAGCGTCGTGGGGGCAGGGAATTACTATGGCTACACCTTC. Residues: CSVVGAGNYYGYTF.

The table lists this clonotype with many counts. This chain uses TRBV15 with TRBJ1-1, with D tentatively TRBD1 (6 bases). Germline CDR1 and CDR2: LNHNV and YYDKDF (reference sequence). The V and J ends lost 10 bases and 3 bases respectively, with 12 bases between them. This CDR3 spans 12 amino acids. The DNA for the CDR3 is TGTGCCATAGGGGGAGACTACACTGAAGCTTTCTTT. Translation gives CAIGGDYTEAFF. Full variable domain (remainder filled in from reference TRBV15 and TRBJ1-1): DAMVIQNPRYQVTQFGKPVTLSCSQTLNHNVMYWYQQKSSQAPKLLFHYYDKDFNNEADTPDNFQSRRPNTSFCFLDIRSPGLGDTAMYLCAIGGDYTEAFFGQGTRLTVV.

This clonotype was detected many times. The gene calls are TRBV25-1 and TRBJ2-2; the match to TRBD1 covers 8 bases. After removal of 6 bases from V and 5 bases from J, the junction contained 2 bases not matched to a gene. Germline assignment: CDR1 MGHDK and CDR2 SYGVNS. The CDR3 length is 13 residues. CDR3 residues: CASRGDRTGELFF. As DNA, the CDR3 is TGTGCCAGCAGGGGGGACAGGACCGGGGAGCTGTTTTTT.

Details on this clonotype: Its ends do not fully match the called genes, so a read error is possible. The V call is TRBV24-1, the J call TRBJ1-5; possibly TRBD1 for D (6 bases). The CDR3 contains 12 residues. Germline V gene sequence: CDR1 KGHDR, CDR2 SFDVKD. As DNA, the CDR3 is TGTGCCAGCAGTACAGGGAGGGTGCCCCAGCATTTT. Translating it yields CASSTGRVPQHF.

This sequence joins TRBV7-9 and TRBJ2-5; D is possibly TRBD1 (6 bases). The V gene lost 4 bases and the J gene lost 5 bases, with 17 bases spanning the gap. The CDR3 has 15 amino acids. Germline V gene data show CDR1 as SEHNR and CDR2 as FQNEAQ (reference sequence). As DNA, the CDR3 is TGTGCCAGCAGCTCCGGACAGCCCCGAGGGGAGACCCAGTACTTC. Residues: CASSSGQPRGETQYF.

This clonotype was recorded once. The V and J genes are TRBV12-3 or TRBV12-4 and TRBJ2-7; 8 bases align to TRBD1. CDR3 size: 17 residues. J was trimmed by 3 bases and V by 4 bases; bases with no gene match: 14. CDR3 sequence: CASSSRSLTGVFYEQYF. CDR3 DNA sequence: TGTGCCAGCAGTTCCCGCTCGCTGACAGGGGTATTCTACGAGCAGTACTTC.

The chain is built from TRBV5-1 and TRBJ2-2; D may be TRBD1 (7 bases). In germline, CDR1 is SGHRS, CDR2 YFSETQ. The CDR3 has 16 amino acids. The V end lost 3 bases, the J end lost 4 bases, and 16 bases lay between the germline ends. This chain's CDR3 is CASSYRQGLGTGELFF. In DNA, the CDR3 is TGCGCCAGCAGCTACCGACAGGGACTCGGCACCGGGGAGCTGTTTTTT.

This chain joins TRBV5-1 and TRBJ1-3, with D tentatively TRBD1 (5 bases). The germline V and J ends were trimmed by 4 bases and 7 bases, with 18 bases remaining between them. CDR3 size: 15 residues. The germline CDR1 and CDR2 sequences are SGHRS and YFSETQ. The CDR3 region is CASSPLNGASNTIYF. In DNA form, the CDR3 reads TGCGCCAGCAGCCCCCTAAACGGGGCATCGAACACCATATATTTT. Full variable domain (rest looked up from reference TRBV5-1 and TRBJ1-3): KAGVTQTPRYLIKTRGQQVTLSCSPISGHRSVSWYQQTPGQGLQFLFEYFSETQRNKGNFPGRFSGRQFSNSRSEMNVSTLELGDSALYLCASSPLNGASNTIYFGEGSWLTVV.

This chain joins TRBV15 and TRBJ1-2; no clear D gene. The CDR3 runs 18 residues. CDR1 LNHNV and CDR2 YYDKDF come from the germline V gene (reference sequence). Trimming stripped 7 bases from V and 1 base from J, with 25 bases between. The chain's CDR3 is CATIPGSVGPALNYGYTF. The CDR3 nucleotides read TGTGCCACCATCCCGGGCAGCGTCGGGCCAGCCCTTAACTATGGCTACACCTTC.

The chain employs TRBV7-6 and TRBJ1-4, with 9 bases matching TRBD1. Germline V gene sequence: CDR1 SGHVS, CDR2 FNYEAQ. After removal of 2 bases from V and 0 bases from J, the junction contained 1 base not matched to a gene. The CDR3 loop spans 16 amino acids. CDR3 bases: TGTGCCAGCAGCTTATGGACAGGGGCAACTAATGAAAAACTGTTTTTT. It yields the protein CASSLWTGATNEKLFF.

The rearrangement links TRBV25-1 to TRBJ1-2; 12 bases fit TRBD1. Germline loops: CDR1 MGHDK, CDR2 SYGVNS. This CDR3 is 17 amino acids long. V trimming: 3 bases; J trimming: 6 bases; junction bases outside the gene matches: 11. CDR3 nucleotides: TGTGCCAGCAGTGATCTGGGACAGGGGGCGCATGAGGATGGCTACACCTTC. Residues: CASSDLGQGAHEDGYTF.

The chain recombines TRBV9 with TRBJ2-5; the match to TRBD2 covers 14 bases. This CDR3 is built from 15 residues. Germline V gives CDR1 SGDLS, CDR2 YYNGEE. The trim removed 3 bases at V and 3 bases at J, leaving 1 base unmatched. CDR3 nucleotide sequence: TGTGCCAGCAGCGAGGGACTAGCGGGAGAAGAGACCCAGTACTTC. Translated, it gives CASSEGLAGEETQYF.

CDR3 residues: CSVLGQDQNTEAFF. The CDR3 DNA sequence: TGCAGCGTGCTGGGACAGGACCAAAACACTGAAGCTTTCTTT. The chain carries TRBV29-1 and TRBJ1-1; 8 bases are shared with TRBD1. CDR3 length: 14 residues. Unmatched junction bases numbered 8, after V lost 6 bases and J lost 2 bases. Germline values: CDR1 SQVTM, CDR2 ANQGSEA.

This clonotype showed up just a few times. This chain uses TRBV20-1 with TRBJ2-7; 11 nucleotides agree with TRBD2. V trimming: 1 base; J trimming: 5 bases; junction bases outside the gene matches: 7. The germline V gene has CDR1 DFQATT and CDR2 SNEGSKA (reference sequence). This CDR3 is 15 amino acids long. CDR3 sequence reads: CSARALAGATHEQYF. In nucleotides, the CDR3 is TGCAGTGCTAGAGCACTAGCGGGGGCCACCCACGAGCAGTACTTC.